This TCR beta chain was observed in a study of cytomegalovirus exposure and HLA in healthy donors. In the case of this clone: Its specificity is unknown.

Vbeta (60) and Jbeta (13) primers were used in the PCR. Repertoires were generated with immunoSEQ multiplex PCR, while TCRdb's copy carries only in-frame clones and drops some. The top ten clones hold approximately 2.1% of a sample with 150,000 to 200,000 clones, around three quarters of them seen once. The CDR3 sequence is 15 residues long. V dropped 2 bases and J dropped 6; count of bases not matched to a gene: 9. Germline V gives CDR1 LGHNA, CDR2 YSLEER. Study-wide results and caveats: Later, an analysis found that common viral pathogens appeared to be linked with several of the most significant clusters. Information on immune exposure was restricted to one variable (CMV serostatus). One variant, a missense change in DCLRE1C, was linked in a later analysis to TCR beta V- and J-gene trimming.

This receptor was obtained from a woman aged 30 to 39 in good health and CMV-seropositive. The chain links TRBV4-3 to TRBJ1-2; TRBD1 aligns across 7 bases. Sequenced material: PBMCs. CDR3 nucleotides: TGCGCCAGCAGCCAAACCCACACAGGGGATGATGGCTACACCTTC. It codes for CASSQTHTGDDGYTF.